The clone carrying this T cell receptor (beta chain) was seen a handful of times. This entry belongs to a study of T-cell memory formation after mild COVID-19. The germline V gene encodes CDR1 SGHTA and CDR2 FQGTGA. V trimming: 5 bases; J trimming: 4 bases; junction bases outside the gene matches: 4. The CDR3 is 16 amino acids. It was 5'RACE with constant-segment primers that produced the TCR alpha and TCR beta cDNA libraries, which carried sample barcodes and UMIs. MiXCR, applied by TCRdb to the 5' RACE reads, yields one record per CDR3 protein. The sample carries 100,000 to 130,000 distinct CDR3 sequences, under 15% recorded once.

This chain links TRBV7-3 with TRBJ2-1; 14 nucleotides match TRBD2. The receptor's source is a man between 18 and 35 years old who had mild COVID-19 (a few samples of this study predate the infection). Cell type and time point are not known. Sequenced material: PBMCs or a T cell subset sorted from them (not recorded which). The CDR3 here is CASSTGLAGGYNEQFF. CDR3 DNA: TGTGCCAGCAGCACAGGACTAGCGGGGGGTTACAATGAGCAGTTCTTC.